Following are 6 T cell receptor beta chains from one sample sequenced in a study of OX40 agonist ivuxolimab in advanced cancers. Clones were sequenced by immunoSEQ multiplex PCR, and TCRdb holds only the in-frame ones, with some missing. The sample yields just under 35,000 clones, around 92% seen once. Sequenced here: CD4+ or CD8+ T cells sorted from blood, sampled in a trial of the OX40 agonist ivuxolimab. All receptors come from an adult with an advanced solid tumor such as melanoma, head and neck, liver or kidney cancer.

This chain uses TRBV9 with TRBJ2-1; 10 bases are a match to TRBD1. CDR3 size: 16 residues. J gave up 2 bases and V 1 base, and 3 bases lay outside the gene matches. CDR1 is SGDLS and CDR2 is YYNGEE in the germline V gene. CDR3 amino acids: CASSVTDRGPYNEQFF. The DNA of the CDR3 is TGTGCCAGCAGCGTAACAGACAGGGGGCCCTACAATGAGCAGTTCTTC.

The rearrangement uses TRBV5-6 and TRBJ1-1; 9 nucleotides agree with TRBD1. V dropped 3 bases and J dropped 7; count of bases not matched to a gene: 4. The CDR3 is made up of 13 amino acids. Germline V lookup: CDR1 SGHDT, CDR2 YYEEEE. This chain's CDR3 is CASSSGTGLEAFF. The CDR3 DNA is TGTGCCAGCAGCTCCGGGACAGGGCTTGAAGCTTTCTTT.

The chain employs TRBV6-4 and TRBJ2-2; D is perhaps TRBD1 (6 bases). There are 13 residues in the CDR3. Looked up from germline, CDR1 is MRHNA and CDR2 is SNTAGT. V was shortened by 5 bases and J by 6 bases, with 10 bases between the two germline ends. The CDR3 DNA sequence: TGTGCCAGCAGTCTAACAGGGTCCGGGGAGCTGTTTTTT. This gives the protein CASSLTGSGELFF.

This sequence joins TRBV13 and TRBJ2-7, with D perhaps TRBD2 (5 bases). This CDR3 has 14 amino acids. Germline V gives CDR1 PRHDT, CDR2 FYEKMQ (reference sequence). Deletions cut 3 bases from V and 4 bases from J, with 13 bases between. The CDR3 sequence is CASSFIGESYEQYF. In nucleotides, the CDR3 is TGTGCCAGCAGCTTCATCGGGGAGTCTTACGAGCAGTACTTC.

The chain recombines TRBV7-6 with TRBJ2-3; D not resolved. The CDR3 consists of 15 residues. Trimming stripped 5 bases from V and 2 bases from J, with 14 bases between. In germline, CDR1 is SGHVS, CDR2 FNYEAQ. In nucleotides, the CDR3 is TGTGCCAGCAGCCTTCTGGGTCGGAACACAGATACGCAGTATTTT. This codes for CASSLLGRNTDTQYF. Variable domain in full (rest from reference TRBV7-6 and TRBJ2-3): GAGVSQSPRYKVTKRGQDVALRCDPISGHVSLYWYRQALGQGPEFLTYFNYEAQQDKSGLPNDRFSAERPEGSISTLTIQRTEQRDSAMYRCASSLLGRNTDTQYFGPGTRLTVL.

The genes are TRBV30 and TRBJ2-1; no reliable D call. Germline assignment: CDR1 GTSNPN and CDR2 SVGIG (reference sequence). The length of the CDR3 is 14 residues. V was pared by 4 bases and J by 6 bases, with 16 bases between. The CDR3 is CAWIGLDLRNEQFF. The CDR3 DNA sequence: TGTGCCTGGATAGGGCTAGACCTTCGCAATGAGCAGTTCTTC. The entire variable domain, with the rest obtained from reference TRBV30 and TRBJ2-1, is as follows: SQTIHQWPATLVQPVGSPLSLECTVEGTSNPNLYWYRQAAGRGLQLLFYSVGIGQISSEVPQNLSASRPQDRQFILSSKKLLLSDSGFYLCAWIGLDLRNEQFFGPGTRLTVL.